These 18 T cell receptor beta chains share one sample of origin, sequenced in a study of beta chain features in type 1 diabetes. Broader study findings: In every one of the four CD4+ subsets, TCRB CDR3s were moderately but significantly shorter in Type 1 diabetes patients.

Their antigens are not known. Expressed TCRB transcripts were sequenced because the isolated RNA had all been reverse transcribed beforehand. Only in-frame clones appear in the TCRdb table, and some are missing; sequencing was by immunoSEQ multiplex PCR. The data show approximately 260,000 clones, with roughly 24% seen just once and 0.012% held by the top ten. The specimen was naive CD4+ T cells from blood. The receptors here all came from a woman in her twenties or thirties with type 1 diabetes.

The chain carries TRBV30 and TRBJ1-5, with D perhaps matching TRBD1 (6 bases). The germline V gene has CDR1 GTSNPN and CDR2 SVGIG (reference sequence). V was shortened by 3 bases and J by 0 bases, with 12 bases between the two germline ends. CDR3 size: 15 residues. CDR3 sequence reads: CAWSIQGYSNQPQHF. The DNA of the CDR3 is TGTGCCTGGAGCATACAGGGTTATAGCAATCAGCCCCAGCATTTT. Variable domain in full (rest from reference TRBV30 and TRBJ1-5): SQTIHQWPATLVQPVGSPLSLECTVEGTSNPNLYWYRQAAGRGLQLLFYSVGIGQISSEVPQNLSASRPQDRQFILSSKKLLLSDSGFYLCAWSIQGYSNQPQHFGDGTRLSIL.

This rearrangement joins TRBV7-9 to TRBJ1-4; D is perhaps TRBD1 (6 bases). Per the germline V gene, CDR1 is SEHNR and CDR2 is FQNEAQ (reference sequence). The CDR3 is made up of 13 amino acids. V was cut by 5 bases and J by 8 bases, with 12 bases left in between. The CDR3 is CASSRGGWEKLFF. The CDR3 DNA reads TGTGCCAGCAGCCGGGGGGGCTGGGAAAAACTGTTTTTT.

The V call is TRBV29-1, the J call TRBJ2-5, with TRBD1 matching over 8 bases. Per germline, CDR1 SQVTM and CDR2 ANQGSEA. The CDR3 is 13 amino acids. V trimming: 7 bases; J trimming: 5 bases; junction bases outside the gene matches: 9. The CDR3 loop is CSADRGGIETQYF. CDR3 DNA: TGCAGCGCCGACAGGGGTGGCATCGAGACCCAGTACTTC.

This clone turned up a few times. The chain recombines TRBV28 with TRBJ1-1; D is undetermined. Germline V CDR1 and CDR2: MDHEN, SYDVKM. The CDR3 covers 12 residues. V was clipped by 6 bases and J by 11 bases, with 16 bases between them. Here the CDR3 reads CASSLFGGWAFF. CDR3 coding DNA: TGTGCCAGCAGCCTATTTGGCGGCTGGGCTTTCTTT.

This chain joins TRBV15 and TRBJ1-5; D not resolved. Germline CDR1 is LNHNV and CDR2 is YYDKDF (reference sequence). The ends were cut back, 3 bases at V and 7 bases at J, with 10 bases in the middle. The CDR3 covers 13 residues. The CDR3 DNA reads TGTGCCACCAGCAGTTCCGCGGGGCAGCCCCAGCATTTT. This translates into CATSSSAGQPQHF.

This sequence joins TRBV2 and TRBJ1-3, with D maybe TRBD1 (5 bases). Germline loops: CDR1 SNHLY, CDR2 FYNNEI. V dropped 8 bases and J dropped 0 bases, with 8 bases sitting between them. This CDR3 has 13 amino acids. CDR3 bases: TGTGCCAGCGGGGCCTCCTCTGGAAACACCATATATTTT. The encoded protein is CASGASSGNTIYF.

This chain links TRBV9 with TRBJ2-7, with a weak D call TRBD2 (6 bases). The CDR3 has 15 residues. Germline V CDR1 and CDR2: SGDLS, YYNGEE. Trimming took 0 bases from V and 2 from J, leaving 12 bases between them. The CDR3 sequence: CASSVGSSGTYEQYF. The CDR3 coding sequence is TGTGCCAGCAGCGTAGGGAGTAGCGGAACCTACGAGCAGTACTTC.

The chain joins TRBV25-1 to TRBJ2-5; TRBD2 is a possible D gene (6 bases). The J call may be in error: the DNA end matches TRBJ2-7 better. From germline, CDR1 is MGHDK and CDR2 SYGVNS. This CDR3 contains 14 residues. The CDR3 is CASSEFMGLYEQYF. Here the CDR3 DNA reads TGTGCCAGCAGTGAATTTATGGGACTCTACGAGCAGTACTTC.

The CDR3 DNA is TGTGCCAGCAGCGTTGACAGCTTAGCTAACTATGGCTACACCTTC. This encodes CASSVDSLANYGYTF. V usage is TRBV7-8 and J usage is TRBJ1-2, with a weak D call TRBD1 (5 bases). The CDR3 is made up of 15 amino acids. Germline V gene sequence: CDR1 SGHVS, CDR2 FQNEAQ. V shed 5 bases and J shed 0 bases, with 13 bases lying between them.

The chain carries TRBV25-1 and TRBJ2-2; TRBD1 is a possible D gene (6 bases). CDR3 length: 16 residues. Germline values: CDR1 MGHDK, CDR2 SYGVNS. V shed 5 bases and J shed 3 bases, with 16 bases lying between them. CDR3 in amino acids: CASSFSGAMDTGELFF. CDR3 DNA sequence: TGTGCCAGCAGTTTCTCAGGGGCCATGGACACCGGGGAGCTGTTTTTT.

The genes are TRBV5-1 and TRBJ2-7, with 8 bases matching TRBD2. CDR3 size: 15 residues. Germline lookup yields CDR1 SGHRS and CDR2 YFSETQ. After removal of 4 bases from V and 6 bases from J, the junction contained 12 bases not matched to a gene. CDR3 residues: CASSLSGTRDAEQYF. The CDR3 DNA sequence: TGCGCCAGCAGCCTATCCGGGACTAGAGACGCCGAGCAGTACTTC.

The chain uses TRBV30 and TRBJ1-1; the D is unclear. V shed 5 bases and J shed 1 base, with 8 bases lying between them. The CDR3 covers 12 residues. Germline CDR1 GTSNPN, CDR2 SVGIG (reference sequence). The chain's CDR3 is CAWGGTNTEAFF. CDR3 DNA sequence: TGTGCCTGGGGAGGAACGAACACTGAAGCTTTCTTT.

The table lists this clone with a few counts. The rearrangement uses TRBV30 and TRBJ1-3; tentatively, D is TRBD1 (6 bases). Between the trimmed V and J ends, which lost 2 bases and 4 bases, there was a span of 9 bases. This CDR3 spans 13 amino acids. Germline CDR1 GTSNPN, CDR2 SVGIG (reference sequence). The CDR3 DNA follows: TGTGCCTGGAGTTACACAGGGGGAAACACCATATATTTT. It translates to CAWSYTGGNTIYF.

This chain links TRBV18 with TRBJ2-1; 7 bases fit TRBD2. The CDR3 is made up of 13 amino acids. The trim removed 1 base at V and 8 bases at J, leaving 2 bases unmatched. The germline V gene encodes CDR1 KGHSH and CDR2 LQKENI. The CDR3 loop reads CASSPQGRDEQFF. The CDR3 region has the DNA TGTGCCAGCTCACCACAGGGGAGGGATGAGCAGTTCTTC.

The J gene is TRBJ1-1, the V gene TRBV11-3, with 7 positions matching TRBD1. Germline CDR1 and CDR2: SGHNT and YENEEA. V gave up 3 bases and J gave up 4 bases; unmatched junction bases: 2. This CDR3 has 13 residues. This CDR3 reads CASSFTGVTEAFF. The CDR3 bases are TGTGCCAGCAGCTTCACAGGGGTCACTGAAGCTTTCTTT.

Turning to this clone: Other DNA sequences of this sample code for an identical CDR3. The CDR3 DNA sequence: TGCGCCAGCAGTCGCGGGACAGAAGAGACCCAGTACTTC. It encodes CASSRGTEETQYF. J is TRBJ2-5 and V is TRBV5-1; possible D gene TRBD1, 7 bases. This CDR3 has 13 amino acids. Looked up from germline, CDR1 is SGHRS and CDR2 is YFSETQ. Trimming took 5 bases from V and 3 from J, leaving 11 bases between them.

The V and J genes are TRBV29-1 and TRBJ2-3; the match to TRBD2 covers 7 bases. Per germline, CDR1 SQVTM and CDR2 ANQGSEA. V dropped 6 bases and J dropped 1; count of bases not matched to a gene: 13. The CDR3 contains 16 residues. The chain's CDR3 is CSVAPGSSGGTDTQYF. DNA for the CDR3: TGCAGCGTCGCCCCCGGGAGCAGCGGGGGCACAGATACGCAGTATTTT.

This chain connects TRBV29-1 to TRBJ2-7; a weak D match, TRBD1 (6 bases). The CDR3 consists of 14 residues. Trimming left V 6 bases short and J 0 bases short, with 15 bases between. CDR1 SQVTM and CDR2 ANQGSEA come from the germline V gene. DNA for the CDR3: TGCAGCGTGCGTACAGGGTGGGGCTCCTACGAGCAGTACTTC. Protein: CSVRTGWGSYEQYF.